This paragraph covers one T cell receptor beta chain sequence. This entry is derived from a study of type 1 and type 2 diabetes patients. The PCR template was genomic DNA. A primer set of 30 forward and 13 reverse primers amplified the CDR3. One entry per CDR3 protein, called by TCRdb with MiXCR from the multiplex PCR reads. Of around 300,000 distinct CDR3 sequences listed, over 45% are singletons. The receptor comes from a man aged 18 to 29 with type 2 diabetes. The sequenced material came from peripheral blood mononuclear cells (PBMCs).

The DNA of the CDR3 is TGTGCCAGCAGCTTAATCAGAGATAGCAATCAGCCCCAGCATTTT. Residues: CASSLIRDSNQPQHF. The V gene is TRBV7-3, the J gene TRBJ1-5; D gene unclear. Trimming took off 1 base at V and 0 bases at J, with 7 bases between the two ends. The germline CDR1 and CDR2 sequences are SGHTA and FQGTGA. This CDR3 is 15 amino acids long.